The clone carrying this T cell receptor beta chain counts as medium-sized. Per the authors' pipeline: Quantification of nucleated cells was approximated via reference gene primer amplification. TCRdb's table, derived via immunoSEQ multiplex PCR, lists solely in-frame clones and lacks some. The V and J calls and clone size come from that table; D and trimming were worked out from the DNA. The data hold about 50,000 clones, with about 86% observed a single time. The record originates from a study of blood T cell repertoires in COVID-19. The overall study: COVID-19 samples, acute and convalescent, were from the United States, Italy and Spain. Sample material is recorded as cDNA or gDNA derived from T cells, B-cell-depleted T cells, or PBMCs.

V lost 8 bases, J lost 4 bases, and 16 bases stayed unmatched. Germline-derived CDR1 and CDR2 are MNHEY and SMNVEV (reference sequence). The CDR3 runs 16 residues. V and J are TRBV27 and TRBJ1-2, with TRBD1 matching 7 bases. The specimen was peripheral blood. The clonotype was recovered from a man older than 75 with active COVID-19. The chain's CDR3 is CASPSIGDRDFYGYTF. Here the CDR3 DNA reads TGTGCCAGCCCCTCCATCGGGGACAGAGACTTCTATGGCTACACCTTC.